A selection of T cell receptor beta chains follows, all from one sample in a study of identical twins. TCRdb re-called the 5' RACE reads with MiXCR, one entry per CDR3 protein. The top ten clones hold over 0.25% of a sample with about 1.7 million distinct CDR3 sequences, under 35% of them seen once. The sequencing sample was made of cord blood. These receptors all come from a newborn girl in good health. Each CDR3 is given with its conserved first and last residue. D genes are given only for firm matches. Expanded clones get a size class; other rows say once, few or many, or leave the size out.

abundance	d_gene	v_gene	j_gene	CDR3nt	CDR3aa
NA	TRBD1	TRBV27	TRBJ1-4	TGTGCCAGCATGGGGAGGGGGCGTGAAAAACTGTTTTTT	CASMGRGREKLFF
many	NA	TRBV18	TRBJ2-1	TGTGCCAGCTCACCACCGGCCGACAATGAGCAGTTCTTC	CASSPPADNEQFF
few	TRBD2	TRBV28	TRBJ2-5	TGTGCCAGCAGCCAAGACACCGGGACTAGCGGGAAAAGAGAGACCCAGTACTTC	CASSQDTGTSGKRETQYF
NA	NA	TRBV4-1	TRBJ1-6	TGCGCCAGCAGCGCGTGGGGACCGTCCAATTCACCCCTCCACTTT	CASSAWGPSNSPLHF
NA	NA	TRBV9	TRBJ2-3	TGTGTCAGCAGCGTAGAGGGCGGGGGCTTCACAGATACGCAGTATTTT	CVSSVEGGGFTDTQYF
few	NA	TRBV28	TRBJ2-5	TGTGCCAGCAGTCCCCCCCACAGGTTCGGCGAGACCCAGTACTTC	CASSPPHRFGETQYF
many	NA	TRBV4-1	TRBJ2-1	TGCGCCAGCAGCCAAGCGGGCAGGTCAGCTTCTTACTACAATGAGCAGTTCTTC	CASSQAGRSASYYNEQFF
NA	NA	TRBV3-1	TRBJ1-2	TGTGCCAGCAGCCAAGATACGGGAAACTATGAGCCCTACACCTTC	CASSQDTGNYEPYTF
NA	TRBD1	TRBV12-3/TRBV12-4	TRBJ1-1	TGTGCCAGCAGTTTGGACAGGGGCGGTTTAGCTTTCTTT	CASSLDRGGLAFF
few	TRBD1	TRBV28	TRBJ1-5	TGTGGATGCGGGACAGATAGCAATCAGCCCCAGCATTTT	CGCGTDSNQPQHF
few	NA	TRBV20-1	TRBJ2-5	TGCAGTGCTCATGCTGAAGAGACCCAGTACTTC	CSAHAEETQYF
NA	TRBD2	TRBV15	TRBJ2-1	TGTGCCACCAGCAGTACTAGCGGGAGGGCCGGGTTCTTC	CATSSTSGRAGFF
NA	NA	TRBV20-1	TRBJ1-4	TGCAGTGCTGCCGATGGCACTCTGGGGGAAAAACTGTTTTTT	CSAADGTLGEKLFF
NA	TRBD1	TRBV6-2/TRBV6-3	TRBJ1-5	TGTGCCAGCAGTTACACCGGGACAGGACTCAATCAGCCCCAGCATTTT	CASSYTGTGLNQPQHF
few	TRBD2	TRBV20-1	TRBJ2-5	TGCAGTGCCCAGAGCGGGAGGAGAGAGACCCAGTACTTC	CSAQSGRRETQYF
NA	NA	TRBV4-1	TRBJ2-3	TGCGCCAGCAGCCAAGACACTACAGTAGGTACGCAGTATTTT	CASSQDTTVGTQYF
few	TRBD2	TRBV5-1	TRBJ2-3	TGCGCCAGCAGCGCCCTAGCGGGGCTAACCACAGATACGCAGTATTTT	CASSALAGLTTDTQYF
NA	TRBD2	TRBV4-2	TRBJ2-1	TGTGCCAGCAGCCAAGAAAAATGGGCGGGAGGGGGACATGAGCAGTTCTTC	CASSQEKWAGGGHEQFF
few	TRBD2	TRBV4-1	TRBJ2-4	TGCGCCAGCAGCCAAATAGCGGGGCTAGCCAAAAACATTCAGTACTTC	CASSQIAGLAKNIQYF
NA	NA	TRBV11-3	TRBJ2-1	TGTGCCAGCAGCTTAGGACAGTCGATCAATGAGCAGTTCTTC	CASSLGQSINEQFF
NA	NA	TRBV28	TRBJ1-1	TGTGCCAGCAGTTCGCGGGGGGTTGAAGCTTTCTTT	CASSSRGVEAFF
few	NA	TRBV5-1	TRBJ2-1	TGCGCCAGCAGCAACCCGGCGGGCAATTCTGAGCAGTTCTTC	CASSNPAGNSEQFF
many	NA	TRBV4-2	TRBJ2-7	TGTGCCAGCAGCCAAGCGGGGCGGGGTCCCTACGAGCAGTACTTC	CASSQAGRGPYEQYF
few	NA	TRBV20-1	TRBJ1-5	TGCAGTGCTAGTCCCCAGGGACCCTATCAGCCCCAGCATTTT	CSASPQGPYQPQHF
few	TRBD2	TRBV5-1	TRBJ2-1	TGCGCCAGCAGCTCGACACTCACTAGCGGGAGTTACAATGAGCAGTTCTTC	CASSSTLTSGSYNEQFF
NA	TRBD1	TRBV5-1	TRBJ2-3	TGCGCCAGCAGCGGGGGGACAGGGGGAGGTACGCAGTATTTT	CASSGGTGGGTQYF
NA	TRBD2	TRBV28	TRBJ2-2	TGTGCCAGCAGCTTCCTGACTAGCGGGACATACACCGGGGAGCTGTTTTTT	CASSFLTSGTYTGELFF
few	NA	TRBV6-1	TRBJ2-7	TGTGCCAGCAGTACTCTCCCGGGCTTTTGGGACGAGCAGTACTTC	CASSTLPGFWDEQYF
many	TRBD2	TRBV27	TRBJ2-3	TGTGCCAGCAGTTTAGGTAGCGGGAGGGCAGATACGCAGTATTTT	CASSLGSGRADTQYF
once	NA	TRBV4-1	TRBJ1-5	TGCGCCAGCAGCCAAGAGGGAGGGGTCCCCCAGCATTTT	CASSQEGGVPQHF
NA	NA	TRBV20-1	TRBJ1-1	TGCAGCGCTAGAGATTGGTCCGGGAGGAACACTGAAGCTTTCTTT	CSARDWSGRNTEAFF
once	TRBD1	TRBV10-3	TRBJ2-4	TGTGTCATCAGTGGGGGACAGGGTGGAAACATTCAGTACTTC	CVISGGQGGNIQYF
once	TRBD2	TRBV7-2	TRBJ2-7	TGTGCCAGCAGCTTACGATTAACTAGCGGGGGGGCCAACGAGCAGTACTTC	CASSLRLTSGGANEQYF
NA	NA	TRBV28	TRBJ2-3	TGTGCCAGCAGTTTTCTGAATGGAGGTACAGATACGCAGTATTTT	CASSFLNGGTDTQYF
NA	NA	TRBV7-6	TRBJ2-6	TGTGCCAGCACCAGGGACCTTTTCTCTGGGGCCAACGTCCTGACTTTC	CASTRDLFSGANVLTF
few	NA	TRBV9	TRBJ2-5	TGTGCCAGCAGCCCCCTATCGGAGACCCAGTACTTC	CASSPLSETQYF
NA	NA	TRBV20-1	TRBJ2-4	TGCAGTGCCCACCGACAGAGGGCCAAAAACATTCAGTACTTC	CSAHRQRAKNIQYF
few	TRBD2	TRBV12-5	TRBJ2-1	TGTGCTAGTGGTTTGCCTCGGACTAGCGGGGCCTCCTACAATGAGCAGTTCTTC	CASGLPRTSGASYNEQFF
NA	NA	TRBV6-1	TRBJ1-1	TGTGCCAGCCGGGACGGCAACACTGAAGCTTTCTTT	CASRDGNTEAFF
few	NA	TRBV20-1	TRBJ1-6	TGCAGTGCAAGGGCGAGCCCCTATAATTCACCCCTCCACTTT	CSARASPYNSPLHF
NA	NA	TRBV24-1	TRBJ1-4	TGTGCCACCCGCGACAGACTAAATGAAAAACTGTTTTTT	CATRDRLNEKLFF
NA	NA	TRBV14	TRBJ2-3	TGTGCCAGCAGCCAAGTGGGGGCCGCCTCAGCGCAGTATTTT	CASSQVGAASAQYF
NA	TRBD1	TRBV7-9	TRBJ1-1	TGTGCCAGCAGCTTCCGGGACAGGGTCGCCACTGAAGCTTTCTTT	CASSFRDRVATEAFF
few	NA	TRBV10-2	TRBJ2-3	TGCGCCAGCAGTTATTGGCCCACAGATACGCAGTATTTT	CASSYWPTDTQYF
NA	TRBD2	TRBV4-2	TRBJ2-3	TGTGCCAGCAGCATACGCGTCTTAGCGGGATGGGCAGATACGCAGTATTTT	CASSIRVLAGWADTQYF
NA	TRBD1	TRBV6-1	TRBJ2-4	TGTGCCAGCAGTGAAGCACCGGGACAGGGGAACGGGCAGTACTTC	CASSEAPGQGNGQYF
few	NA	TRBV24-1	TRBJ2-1	TGTGCCACCAGTGATAAGGGCGGCAACTCCTACAATGAGCAGTTCTTC	CATSDKGGNSYNEQFF
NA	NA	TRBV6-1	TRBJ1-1	TGTGCCAGCAGTGGGATTTTAACGGTCCCTGAAGCTTTCTTT	CASSGILTVPEAFF
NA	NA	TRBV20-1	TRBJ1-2	TGCAGTGCTAGCGATCGTACCACAGGACTCTATGGCTACACCTTC	CSASDRTTGLYGYTF
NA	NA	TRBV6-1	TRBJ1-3	TGTGCCAGCAGTGAAGGAACAGGCTCTGGAAACACCATATATTTT	CASSEGTGSGNTIYF
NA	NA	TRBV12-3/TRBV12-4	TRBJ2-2	TGTGCCAGCAGTCCCGACAGTCAATACAACGGGGAGCTGTTTTTT	CASSPDSQYNGELFF
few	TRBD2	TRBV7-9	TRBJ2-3	TGTGCCAGCATCACTAGCGGCCCTAGCACAGATACGCAGTATTTT	CASITSGPSTDTQYF
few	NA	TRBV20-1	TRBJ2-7	TGCAGTGCTAGACCCAGGGCCCCCTACGAGCAGTACTTC	CSARPRAPYEQYF